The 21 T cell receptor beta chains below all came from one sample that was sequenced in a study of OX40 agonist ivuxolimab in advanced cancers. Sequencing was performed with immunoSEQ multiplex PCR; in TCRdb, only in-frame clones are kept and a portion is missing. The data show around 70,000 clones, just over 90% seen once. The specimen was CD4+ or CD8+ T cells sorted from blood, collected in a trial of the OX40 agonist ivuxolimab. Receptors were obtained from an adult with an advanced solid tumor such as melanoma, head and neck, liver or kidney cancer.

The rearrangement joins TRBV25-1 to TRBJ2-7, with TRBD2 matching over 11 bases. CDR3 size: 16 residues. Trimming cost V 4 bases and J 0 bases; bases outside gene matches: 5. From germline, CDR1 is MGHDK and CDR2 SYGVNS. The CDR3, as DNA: TGTGCCAGCAGTGGTGGAACTAGCGGGGGCTCCTACGAGCAGTACTTC. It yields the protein CASSGGTSGGSYEQYF.

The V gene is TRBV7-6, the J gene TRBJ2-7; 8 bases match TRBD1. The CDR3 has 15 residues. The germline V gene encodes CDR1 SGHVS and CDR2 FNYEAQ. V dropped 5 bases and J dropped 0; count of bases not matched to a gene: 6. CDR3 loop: CASSTGTGSSYEQYF. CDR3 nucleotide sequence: TGTGCCAGCAGCACCGGGACAGGAAGCTCCTACGAGCAGTACTTC.

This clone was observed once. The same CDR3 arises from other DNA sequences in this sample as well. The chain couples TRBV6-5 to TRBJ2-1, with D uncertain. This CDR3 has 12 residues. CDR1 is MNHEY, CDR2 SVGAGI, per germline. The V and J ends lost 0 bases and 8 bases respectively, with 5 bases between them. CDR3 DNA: TGTGCCAGCAGTTACTCGAATCATGAGCAGTTCTTC. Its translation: CASSYSNHEQFF.

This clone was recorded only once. The CDR3 DNA follows: TGTGCCAGCAGCCCAACCCCATCGACAGCGCTCGGCTTTGGGGGCTACACCTTC. It is translated as CASSPTPSTALGFGGYTF. The chain is built from TRBV7-2 and TRBJ1-2; the D gene is possibly TRBD1 (5 bases). The CDR3 has 18 residues. Trimming took off 5 bases at V and 8 bases at J, with 30 bases between the two ends. Germline CDR1 SGHTA, CDR2 FQGNSA.

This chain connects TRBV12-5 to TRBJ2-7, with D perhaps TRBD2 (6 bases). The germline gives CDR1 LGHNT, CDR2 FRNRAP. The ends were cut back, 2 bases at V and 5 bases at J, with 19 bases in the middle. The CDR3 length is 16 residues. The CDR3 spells CASGLKGRAREDEQYF. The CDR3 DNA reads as TGTGCTAGTGGTTTGAAAGGGCGGGCCAGGGAGGACGAGCAGTACTTC. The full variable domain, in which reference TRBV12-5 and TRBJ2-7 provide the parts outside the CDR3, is DARVTQTPRHKVTEMGQEVTMRCQPILGHNTVFWYRQTMMQGLELLAYFRNRAPLDDSGMPKDRFSAEMPDATLATLKIQPSEPRDSAVYFCASGLKGRAREDEQYFGPGTRLTVT.

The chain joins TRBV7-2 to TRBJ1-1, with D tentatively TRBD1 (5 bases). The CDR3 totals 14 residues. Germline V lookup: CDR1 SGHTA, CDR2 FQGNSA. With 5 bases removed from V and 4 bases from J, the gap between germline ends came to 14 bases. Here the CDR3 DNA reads TGTGCCAGCAGCCCGTCCAAGGGGAGCACTGAAGCTTTCTTT. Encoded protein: CASSPSKGSTEAFF.

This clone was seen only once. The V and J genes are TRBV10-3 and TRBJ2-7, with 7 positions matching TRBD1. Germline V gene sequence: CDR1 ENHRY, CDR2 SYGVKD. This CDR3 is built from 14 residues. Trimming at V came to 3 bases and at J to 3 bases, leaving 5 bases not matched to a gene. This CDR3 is CAISDPDRDYEQYF. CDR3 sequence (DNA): TGTGCCATCAGTGACCCCGACAGGGACTACGAGCAGTACTTC.

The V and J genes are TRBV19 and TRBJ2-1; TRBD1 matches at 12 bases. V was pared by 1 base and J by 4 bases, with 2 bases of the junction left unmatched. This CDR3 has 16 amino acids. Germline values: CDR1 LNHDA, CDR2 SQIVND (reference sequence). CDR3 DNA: TGTGCCAGTAGTATAGGGGACAGGGGGCTTTACAATGAGCAGTTCTTC. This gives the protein CASSIGDRGLYNEQFF.

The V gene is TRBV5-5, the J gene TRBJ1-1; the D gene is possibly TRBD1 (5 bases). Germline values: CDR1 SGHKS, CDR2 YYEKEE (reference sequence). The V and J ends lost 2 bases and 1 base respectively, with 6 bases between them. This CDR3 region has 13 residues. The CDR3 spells CASSFGQNTEAFF. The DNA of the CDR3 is TGTGCCAGCAGCTTCGGACAGAACACTGAAGCTTTCTTT.

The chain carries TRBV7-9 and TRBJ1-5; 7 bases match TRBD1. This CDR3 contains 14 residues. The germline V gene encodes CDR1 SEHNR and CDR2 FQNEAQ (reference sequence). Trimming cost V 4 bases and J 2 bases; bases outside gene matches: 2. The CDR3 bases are TGTGCCAGCAGCTCTACAGGGGGCAATCAGCCCCAGCATTTT. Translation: CASSSTGGNQPQHF.

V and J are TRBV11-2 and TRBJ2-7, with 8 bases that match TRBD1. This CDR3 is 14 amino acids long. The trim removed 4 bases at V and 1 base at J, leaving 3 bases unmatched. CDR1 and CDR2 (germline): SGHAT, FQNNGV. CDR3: CASSWTGISYEQYF. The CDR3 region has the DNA TGTGCCAGCAGCTGGACAGGGATTTCCTACGAGCAGTACTTC.

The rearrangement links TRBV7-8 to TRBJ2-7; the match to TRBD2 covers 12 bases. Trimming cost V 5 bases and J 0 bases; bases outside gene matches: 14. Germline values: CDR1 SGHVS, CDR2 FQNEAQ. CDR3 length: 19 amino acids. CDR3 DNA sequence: TGTGCCAGCAGCCCCGGACTAGCGGGATTTTATAAGGGCTCCTACGAGCAGTACTTC. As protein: CASSPGLAGFYKGSYEQYF.

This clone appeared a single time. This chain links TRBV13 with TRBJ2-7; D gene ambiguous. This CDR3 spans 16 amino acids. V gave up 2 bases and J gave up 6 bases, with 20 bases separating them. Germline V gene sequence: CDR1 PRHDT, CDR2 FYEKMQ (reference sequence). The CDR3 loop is CASSLSLTEIQVEQYF. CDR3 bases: TGTGCCAGCAGCTTAAGCCTTACAGAAATCCAGGTCGAGCAGTACTTC.

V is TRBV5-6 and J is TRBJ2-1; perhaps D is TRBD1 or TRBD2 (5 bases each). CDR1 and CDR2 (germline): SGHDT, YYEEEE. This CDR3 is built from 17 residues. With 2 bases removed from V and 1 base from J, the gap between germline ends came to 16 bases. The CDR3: CASSLGEGRRSYNEQFF. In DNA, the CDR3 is TGTGCCAGCAGCTTAGGTGAGGGGCGGAGGTCCTACAATGAGCAGTTCTTC.

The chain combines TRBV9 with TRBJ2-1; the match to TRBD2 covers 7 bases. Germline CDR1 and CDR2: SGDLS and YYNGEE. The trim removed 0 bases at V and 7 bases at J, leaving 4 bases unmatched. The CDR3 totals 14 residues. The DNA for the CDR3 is TGTGCCAGCAGCGTAGCGGGAGGTATTAATGAGCAGTTCTTC. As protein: CASSVAGGINEQFF.

CDR3 nucleotide sequence: TGCGCCAGCAGCCAAGATACTGCGGACGGCGAGCAGTACTTC. It is translated as CASSQDTADGEQYF. The chain carries TRBV4-3 and TRBJ2-7; the D is unclear. Trimming stripped 0 bases from V and 6 bases from J, with 12 bases between. The CDR3 contains 14 residues. Germline CDR1 is LGHNA and CDR2 is YSLEER.

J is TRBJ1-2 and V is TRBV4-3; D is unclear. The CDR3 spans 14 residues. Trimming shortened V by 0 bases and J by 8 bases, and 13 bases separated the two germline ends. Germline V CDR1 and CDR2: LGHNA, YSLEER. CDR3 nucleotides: TGCGCCAGCAGCCAAGATCTCCCAGCTTTCGGCTACACCTTC. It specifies CASSQDLPAFGYTF.

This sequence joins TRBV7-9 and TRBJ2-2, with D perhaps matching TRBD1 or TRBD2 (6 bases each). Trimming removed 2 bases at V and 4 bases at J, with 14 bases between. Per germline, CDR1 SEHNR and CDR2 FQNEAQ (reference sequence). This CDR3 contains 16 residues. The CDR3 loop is CASSLSARGGTGELFF. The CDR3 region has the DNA TGTGCCAGCAGCTTATCTGCCAGGGGAGGCACCGGGGAGCTGTTTTTT.

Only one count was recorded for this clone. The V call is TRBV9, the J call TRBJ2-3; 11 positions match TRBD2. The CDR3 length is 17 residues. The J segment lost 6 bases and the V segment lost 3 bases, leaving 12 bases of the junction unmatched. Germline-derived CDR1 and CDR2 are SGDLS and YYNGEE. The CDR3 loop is CASSGGTSGNLRDTQYF. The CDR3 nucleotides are TGTGCCAGCAGCGGGGGGACTAGCGGAAATTTGCGGGATACGCAGTATTTT.

CDR3 amino acids: CAWSVGGAGWPQHF. DNA for the CDR3: TGTGCCTGGAGTGTAGGGGGAGCGGGGTGGCCCCAGCATTTT. The rearrangement joins TRBV30 to TRBJ1-5; D may be TRBD1 (6 bases). CDR1 and CDR2 (germline): GTSNPN, SVGIG (reference sequence). Trimming left V 0 bases short and J 9 bases short, with 15 bases between. This CDR3 spans 14 amino acids.

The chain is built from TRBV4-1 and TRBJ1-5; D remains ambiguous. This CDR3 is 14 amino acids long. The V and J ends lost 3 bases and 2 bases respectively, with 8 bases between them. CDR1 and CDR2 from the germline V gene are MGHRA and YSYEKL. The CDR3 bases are TGCGCCAGCAGCCATGGACTGGGCAATCAGCCCCAGCATTTT. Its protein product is CASSHGLGNQPQHF.